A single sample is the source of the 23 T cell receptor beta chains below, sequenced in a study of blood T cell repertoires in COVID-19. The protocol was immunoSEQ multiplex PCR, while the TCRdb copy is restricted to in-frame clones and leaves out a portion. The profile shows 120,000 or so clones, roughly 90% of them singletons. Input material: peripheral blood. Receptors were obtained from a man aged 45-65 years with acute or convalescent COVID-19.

The CDR3 DNA is TGTGCCAGCTCACCTTCCGCGGATAGCAATCAGCCCCAGCATTTT. Encoded protein: CASSPSADSNQPQHF. This rearrangement joins TRBV18 to TRBJ1-5; no reliable D call. CDR3 size: 15 residues. Looked up from germline, CDR1 is KGHSH and CDR2 is LQKENI. V was cut by 3 bases and J by 0 bases, with 9 bases left in between.

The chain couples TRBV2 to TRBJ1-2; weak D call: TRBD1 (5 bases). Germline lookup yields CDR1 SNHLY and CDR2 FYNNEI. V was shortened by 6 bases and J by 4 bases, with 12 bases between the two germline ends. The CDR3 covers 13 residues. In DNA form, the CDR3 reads TGTGCCAGCAGCGCAGGGTTCGGCTATGGCTACACCTTC. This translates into CASSAGFGYGYTF.

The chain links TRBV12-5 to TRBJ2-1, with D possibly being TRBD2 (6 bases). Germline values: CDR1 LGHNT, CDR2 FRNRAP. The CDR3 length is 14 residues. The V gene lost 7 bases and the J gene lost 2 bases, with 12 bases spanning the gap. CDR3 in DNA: TGTGCTAGTGCCGACCGCGGGACCTACAATGAGCAGTTCTTC. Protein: CASADRGTYNEQFF.

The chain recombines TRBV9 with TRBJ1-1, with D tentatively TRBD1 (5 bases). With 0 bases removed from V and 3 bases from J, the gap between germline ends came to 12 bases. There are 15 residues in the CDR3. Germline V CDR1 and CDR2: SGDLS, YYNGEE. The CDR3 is CASSVGRGGYTEAFF. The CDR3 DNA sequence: TGTGCCAGCAGCGTAGGGAGGGGCGGGTACACTGAAGCTTTCTTT.

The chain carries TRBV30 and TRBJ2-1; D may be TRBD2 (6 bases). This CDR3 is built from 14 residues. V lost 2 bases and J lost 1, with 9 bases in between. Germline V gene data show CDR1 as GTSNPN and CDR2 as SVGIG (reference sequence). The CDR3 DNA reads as TGTGCCTGGAGTATAGCGGCATCCTACAATGAGCAGTTCTTC. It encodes CAWSIAASYNEQFF.

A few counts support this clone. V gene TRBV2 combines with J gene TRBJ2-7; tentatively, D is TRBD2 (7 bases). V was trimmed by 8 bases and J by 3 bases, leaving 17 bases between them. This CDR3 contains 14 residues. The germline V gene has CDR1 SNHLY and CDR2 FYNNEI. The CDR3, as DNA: TGTGCCAGCGGAAGGGGGGGCGGGAACTACGAGCAGTACTTC. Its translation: CASGRGGGNYEQYF.

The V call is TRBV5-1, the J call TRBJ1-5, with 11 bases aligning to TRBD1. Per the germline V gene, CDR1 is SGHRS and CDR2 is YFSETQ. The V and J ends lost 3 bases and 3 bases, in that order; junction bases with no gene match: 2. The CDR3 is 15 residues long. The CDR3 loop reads CASSSGQGANQPQHF. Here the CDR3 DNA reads TGCGCCAGCAGCTCCGGACAGGGGGCCAATCAGCCCCAGCATTTT.

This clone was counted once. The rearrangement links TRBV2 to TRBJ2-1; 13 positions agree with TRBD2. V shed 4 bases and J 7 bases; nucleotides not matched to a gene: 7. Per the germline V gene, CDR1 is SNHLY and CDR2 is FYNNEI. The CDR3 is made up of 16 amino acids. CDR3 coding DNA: TGTGCCAGCAGTGGGATGACTAGCGGGAGGTTTAATGAGCAGTTCTTC. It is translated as CASSGMTSGRFNEQFF.

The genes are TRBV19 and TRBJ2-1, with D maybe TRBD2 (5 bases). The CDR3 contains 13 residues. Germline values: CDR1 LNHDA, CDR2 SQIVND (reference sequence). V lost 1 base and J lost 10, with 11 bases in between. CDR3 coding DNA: TGTGCCAGTAGTATAGCCGGGATTAGGGAGCAGTTCTTC. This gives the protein CASSIAGIREQFF. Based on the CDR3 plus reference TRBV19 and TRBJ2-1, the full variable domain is DGGITQSPKYLFRKEGQNVTLSCEQNLNHDAMYWYRQDPGQGLRLIYYSQIVNDFQKGDIAEGYSVSREKKESFPLTVTSAQKNPTAFYLCASSIAGIREQFFGPGTRLTVL.

CDR3 residues: CASSLGGAILETQYF. DNA for the CDR3: TGTGCCAGCAGCTTAGGTGGGGCAATCCTAGAGACCCAGTACTTC. V usage is TRBV7-2 and J usage is TRBJ2-5, with D possibly matching TRBD1 (5 bases). Germline values: CDR1 SGHTA, CDR2 FQGNSA. The CDR3 runs 15 residues. With 1 base removed from V and 4 bases from J, the gap between germline ends came to 13 bases.

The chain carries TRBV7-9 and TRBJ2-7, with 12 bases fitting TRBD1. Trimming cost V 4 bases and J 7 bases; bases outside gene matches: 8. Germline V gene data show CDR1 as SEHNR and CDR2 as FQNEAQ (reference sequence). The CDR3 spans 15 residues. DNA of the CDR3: TGTGCCAGCAGCTCCCCGGGACAGGGGGCGAGGGAGCAGTACTTC. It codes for CASSSPGQGAREQYF.

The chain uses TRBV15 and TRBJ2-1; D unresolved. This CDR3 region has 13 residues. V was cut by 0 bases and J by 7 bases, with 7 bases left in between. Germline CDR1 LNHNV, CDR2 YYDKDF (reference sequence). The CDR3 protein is CATSRDPINEQFF. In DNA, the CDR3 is TGTGCCACCAGCAGAGATCCCATTAATGAGCAGTTCTTC.

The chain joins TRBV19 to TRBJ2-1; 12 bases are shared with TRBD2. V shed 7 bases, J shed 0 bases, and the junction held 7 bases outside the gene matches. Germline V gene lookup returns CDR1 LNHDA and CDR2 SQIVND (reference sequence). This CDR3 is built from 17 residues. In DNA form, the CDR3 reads TGTGCCAGTACATCTCTAGCGGGGGGGAGCTCCTACAATGAGCAGTTCTTC. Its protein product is CASTSLAGGSSYNEQFF.

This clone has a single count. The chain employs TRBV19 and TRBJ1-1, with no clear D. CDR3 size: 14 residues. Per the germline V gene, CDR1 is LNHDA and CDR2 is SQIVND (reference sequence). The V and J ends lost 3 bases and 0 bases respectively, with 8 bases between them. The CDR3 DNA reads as TGTGCCAGTAGTATTAGTTTTATGAACACTGAAGCTTTCTTT. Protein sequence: CASSISFMNTEAFF.

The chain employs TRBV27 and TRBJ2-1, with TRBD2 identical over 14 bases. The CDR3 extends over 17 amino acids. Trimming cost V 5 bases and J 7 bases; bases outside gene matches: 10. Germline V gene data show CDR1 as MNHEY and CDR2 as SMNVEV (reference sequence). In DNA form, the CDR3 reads TGTGCCAGCAGTACAATGGGACTAGCGGGAGTAGGGAATGAGCAGTTCTTC. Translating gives CASSTMGLAGVGNEQFF.

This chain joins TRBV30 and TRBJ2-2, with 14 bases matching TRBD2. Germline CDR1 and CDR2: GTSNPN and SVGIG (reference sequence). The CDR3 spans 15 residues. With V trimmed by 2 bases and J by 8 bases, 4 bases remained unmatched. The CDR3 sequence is CAWSLGLAGAGELFF. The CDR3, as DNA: TGTGCCTGGAGTTTGGGACTAGCGGGAGCTGGGGAGCTGTTTTTT.

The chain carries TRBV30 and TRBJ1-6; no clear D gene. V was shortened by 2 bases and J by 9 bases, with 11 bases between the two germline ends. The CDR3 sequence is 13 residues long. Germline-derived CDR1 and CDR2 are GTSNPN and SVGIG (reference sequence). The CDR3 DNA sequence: TGTGCCTGGAGTAAGAACAGCGGTTCACCCCTCCACTTT. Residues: CAWSKNSGSPLHF.

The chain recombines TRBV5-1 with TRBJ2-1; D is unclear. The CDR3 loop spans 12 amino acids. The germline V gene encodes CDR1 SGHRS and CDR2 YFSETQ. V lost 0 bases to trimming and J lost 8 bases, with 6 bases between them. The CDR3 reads CASSLALDEQFF. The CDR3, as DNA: TGCGCCAGCAGCTTGGCCCTAGATGAGCAGTTCTTC.

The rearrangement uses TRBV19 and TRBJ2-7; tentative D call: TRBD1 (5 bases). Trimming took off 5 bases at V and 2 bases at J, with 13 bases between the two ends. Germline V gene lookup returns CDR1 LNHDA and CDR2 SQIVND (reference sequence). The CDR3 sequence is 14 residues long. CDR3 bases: TGTGCCAGTAGTGGGGCGACGTATGCCTACGAGCAGTACTTC. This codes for CASSGATYAYEQYF.

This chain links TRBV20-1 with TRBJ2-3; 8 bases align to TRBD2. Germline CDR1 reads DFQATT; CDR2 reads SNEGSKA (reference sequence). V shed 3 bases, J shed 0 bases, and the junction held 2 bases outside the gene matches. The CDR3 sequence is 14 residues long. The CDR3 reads CSASSGASTDTQYF. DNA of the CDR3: TGCAGTGCTAGTAGCGGGGCTAGCACAGATACGCAGTATTTT.

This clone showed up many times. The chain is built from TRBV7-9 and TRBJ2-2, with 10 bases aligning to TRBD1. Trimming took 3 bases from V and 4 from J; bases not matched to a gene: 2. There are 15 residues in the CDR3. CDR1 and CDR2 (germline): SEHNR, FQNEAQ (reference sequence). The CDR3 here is CASSLDRGSTGELFF. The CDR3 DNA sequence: TGTGCCAGCAGCTTGGACAGGGGGAGCACCGGGGAGCTGTTTTTT.

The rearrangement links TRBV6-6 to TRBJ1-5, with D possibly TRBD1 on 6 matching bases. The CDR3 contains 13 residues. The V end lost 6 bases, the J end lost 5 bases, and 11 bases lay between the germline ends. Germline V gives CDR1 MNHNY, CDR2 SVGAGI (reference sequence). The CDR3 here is CASSSDSDQPQHF. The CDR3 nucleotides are TGTGCCAGCAGCTCGGACAGCGATCAGCCCCAGCATTTT.

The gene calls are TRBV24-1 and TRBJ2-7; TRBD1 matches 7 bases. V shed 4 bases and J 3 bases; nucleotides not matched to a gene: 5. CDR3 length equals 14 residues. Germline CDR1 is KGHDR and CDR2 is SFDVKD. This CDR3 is CATSDKRQGYEQYF. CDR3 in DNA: TGTGCCACCAGTGACAAAAGACAGGGCTACGAGCAGTACTTC.